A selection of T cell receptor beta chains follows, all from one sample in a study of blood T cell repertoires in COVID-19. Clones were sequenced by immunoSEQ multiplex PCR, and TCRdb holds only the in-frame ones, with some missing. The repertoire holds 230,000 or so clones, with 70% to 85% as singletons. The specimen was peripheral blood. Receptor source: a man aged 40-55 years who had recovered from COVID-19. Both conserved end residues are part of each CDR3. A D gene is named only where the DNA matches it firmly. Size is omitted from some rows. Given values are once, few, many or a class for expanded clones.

CDR3aa: CASSPRTGDKDYEQYF; CDR3nt: TGTGCCAGCTCACCCCGGACTGGCGATAAAGACTACGAGCAGTACTTC; d_gene: NA; v_gene: TRBV18; j_gene: TRBJ2-7; abundance: NA
CDR3aa: CASSYSGLAGSSYNEQFF; CDR3nt: TGTGCCAGCAGTTACTCCGGACTAGCGGGGAGCTCCTACAATGAGCAGTTCTTC; d_gene: TRBD2; v_gene: TRBV6-2/TRBV6-3; j_gene: TRBJ2-1; abundance: once
CDR3aa: CSASLSGRGVNEQFF; CDR3nt: TGCAGTGCTAGTTTATCCGGGAGGGGGGTCAATGAGCAGTTCTTC; d_gene: TRBD2; v_gene: TRBV20-1; j_gene: TRBJ2-1; abundance: few
CDR3aa: CASSSWDRLYEQYF; CDR3nt: TGTGCCAGCAGCTCTTGGGACAGGCTGTACGAGCAGTACTTC; d_gene: TRBD1; v_gene: TRBV7-2; j_gene: TRBJ2-7; abundance: NA
CDR3aa: CASSYGQYSNQPQHF; CDR3nt: TGTGCCAGCAGTTATGGACAGTATAGCAATCAGCCCCAGCATTTT; d_gene: NA; v_gene: TRBV6-2/TRBV6-3; j_gene: TRBJ1-5; abundance: NA
CDR3aa: CASRKGQGDEKLFF; CDR3nt: TGTGCCAGCAGGAAGGGACAGGGGGACGAAAAACTGTTTTTT; d_gene: TRBD1; v_gene: TRBV2; j_gene: TRBJ1-4; abundance: NA
CDR3aa: CASSYPGSSCTF; CDR3nt: TGTGCCAGCAGTTACCCGGGGTCGAGCTGCACCTTC; d_gene: NA; v_gene: TRBV6-2/TRBV6-3; j_gene: TRBJ1-2; abundance: NA
CDR3aa: CASTQQTSGTGGQPQHF; CDR3nt: TGTGCCAGCACCCAACAGACCTCCGGGACAGGGGGCCAGCCCCAGCATTTT; d_gene: TRBD1; v_gene: TRBV7-2; j_gene: TRBJ1-5; abundance: NA
CDR3aa: CASSLQGSREQFF; CDR3nt: TGTGCCAGCAGTTTACAGGGGTCACGGGAGCAGTTCTTC; d_gene: NA; v_gene: TRBV12-3/TRBV12-4; j_gene: TRBJ2-1; abundance: NA
CDR3aa: CSVESGQNQETQYF; CDR3nt: TGCAGCGTTGAATCGGGACAGAACCAAGAGACCCAGTACTTC; d_gene: TRBD1; v_gene: TRBV29-1; j_gene: TRBJ2-5; abundance: NA
CDR3aa: CASSVGDAEGIQYF; CDR3nt: TGTGCCAGCAGCGTAGGCGACGCCGAGGGCATTCAGTACTTC; d_gene: NA; v_gene: TRBV9; j_gene: TRBJ2-4; abundance: few
CDR3aa: CARGLDRGKNTEAFF; CDR3nt: TGTGCCAGAGGACTGGACAGGGGGAAGAACACTGAAGCTTTCTTT; d_gene: TRBD1; v_gene: TRBV7-7; j_gene: TRBJ1-1; abundance: NA
CDR3aa: CASSLGLAGEVEQFF; CDR3nt: TGTGCCAGCAGCTTAGGACTAGCGGGAGAGGTTGAGCAGTTCTTC; d_gene: TRBD2; v_gene: TRBV7-7; j_gene: TRBJ2-1; abundance: NA
CDR3aa: CASRRGLAGDEQYF; CDR3nt: TGCGCCAGCAGACGTGGACTAGCGGGGGACGAGCAGTACTTC; d_gene: TRBD2; v_gene: TRBV5-1; j_gene: TRBJ2-7; abundance: NA
CDR3aa: CASSGGSGRGEQYF; CDR3nt: TGCGCCAGCAGTGGCGGCAGCGGCAGGGGGGAGCAGTACTTC; d_gene: TRBD1; v_gene: TRBV10-1; j_gene: TRBJ2-7; abundance: NA
CDR3aa: CASSVLTADTQYF; CDR3nt: TGTGCCAGCAGCGTCCTGACAGCCGATACGCAGTATTTT; d_gene: NA; v_gene: TRBV9; j_gene: TRBJ2-3; abundance: once
CDR3aa: CASSGLAGYYEQFF; CDR3nt: TGTGCCAGCAGTGGACTAGCGGGGTACTATGAGCAGTTCTTC; d_gene: TRBD2; v_gene: TRBV2; j_gene: TRBJ2-1; abundance: NA
CDR3aa: CASRTSGTVYEQYF; CDR3nt: TGTGCCAGCCGCACCTCCGGGACAGTCTACGAGCAGTACTTC; d_gene: TRBD1; v_gene: TRBV6-6; j_gene: TRBJ2-7; abundance: NA
CDR3aa: CASSSREAYSPLHF; CDR3nt: TGTGCCAGTAGTTCACGGGAAGCCTATTCACCCCTCCACTTT; d_gene: NA; v_gene: TRBV19; j_gene: TRBJ1-6; abundance: NA
CDR3aa: CASSQGRLRQGAYGYTF; CDR3nt: TGCGCCAGCAGCCAGGGTCGCCTGCGACAGGGGGCATATGGCTACACCTTC; d_gene: TRBD1; v_gene: TRBV4-3; j_gene: TRBJ1-2; abundance: NA
CDR3aa: CSVGWTGEKLFF; CDR3nt: TGCAGCGTTGGTTGGACAGGTGAAAAACTGTTTTTT; d_gene: TRBD1; v_gene: TRBV29-1; j_gene: TRBJ1-4; abundance: NA
CDR3aa: CASSKEAGGTEAFF; CDR3nt: TGTGCCAGCAGCAAAGAGGCAGGAGGGACTGAAGCTTTCTTT; d_gene: NA; v_gene: TRBV21-1; j_gene: TRBJ1-1; abundance: few